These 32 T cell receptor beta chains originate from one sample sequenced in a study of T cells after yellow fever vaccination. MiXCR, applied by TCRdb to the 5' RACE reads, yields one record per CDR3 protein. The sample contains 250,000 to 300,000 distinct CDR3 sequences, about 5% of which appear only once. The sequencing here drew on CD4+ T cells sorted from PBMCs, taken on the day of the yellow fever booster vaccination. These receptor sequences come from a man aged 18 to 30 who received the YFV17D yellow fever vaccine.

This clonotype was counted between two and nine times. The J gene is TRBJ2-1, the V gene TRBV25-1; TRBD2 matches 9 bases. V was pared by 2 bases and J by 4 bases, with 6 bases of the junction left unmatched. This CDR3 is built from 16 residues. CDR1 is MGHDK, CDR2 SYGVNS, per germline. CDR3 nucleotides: TGTGCCAGCAGTGAACCCAGTAGCGGGGGTTACAATGAGCAGTTCTTC. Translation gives CASSEPSSGGYNEQFF.

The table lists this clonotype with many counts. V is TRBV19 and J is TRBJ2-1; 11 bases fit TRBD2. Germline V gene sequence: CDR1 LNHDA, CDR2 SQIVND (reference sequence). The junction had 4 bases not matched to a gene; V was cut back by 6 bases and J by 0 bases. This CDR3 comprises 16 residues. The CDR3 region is CASRLAGDSSYNEQFF. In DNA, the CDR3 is TGTGCCAGTAGACTAGCGGGGGATAGCTCCTACAATGAGCAGTTCTTC.

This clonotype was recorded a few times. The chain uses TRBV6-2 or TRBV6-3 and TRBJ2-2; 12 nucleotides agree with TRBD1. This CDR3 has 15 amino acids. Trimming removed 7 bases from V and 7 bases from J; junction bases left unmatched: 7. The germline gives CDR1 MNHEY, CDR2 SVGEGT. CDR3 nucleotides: TGTGCCAGCAAGAGGGGACAGGGGGCTGACGGGGAGCTGTTTTTT. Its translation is CASKRGQGADGELFF.

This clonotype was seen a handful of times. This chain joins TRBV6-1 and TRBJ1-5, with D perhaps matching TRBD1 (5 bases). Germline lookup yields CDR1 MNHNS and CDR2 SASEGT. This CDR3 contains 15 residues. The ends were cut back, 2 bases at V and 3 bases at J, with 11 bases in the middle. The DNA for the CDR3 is TGTGCCAGCAGTGAATCGTGGGGCTACAATCAGCCCCAGCATTTT. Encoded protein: CASSESWGYNQPQHF.

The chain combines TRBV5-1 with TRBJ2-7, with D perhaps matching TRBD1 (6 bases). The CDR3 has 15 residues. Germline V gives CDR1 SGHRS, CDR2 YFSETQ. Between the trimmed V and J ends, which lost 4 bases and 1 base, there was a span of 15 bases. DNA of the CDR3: TGCGCCAGCAGCCTACAGGGAGTTATATCCTACGAGCAGTACTTC. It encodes CASSLQGVISYEQYF.

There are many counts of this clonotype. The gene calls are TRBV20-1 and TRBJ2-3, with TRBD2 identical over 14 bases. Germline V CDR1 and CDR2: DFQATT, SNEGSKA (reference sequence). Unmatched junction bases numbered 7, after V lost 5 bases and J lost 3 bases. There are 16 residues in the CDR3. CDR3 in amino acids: CSAPPTSGGGTDTQYF. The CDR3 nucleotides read TGCAGTGCTCCCCCGACTAGCGGGGGGGGAACAGATACGCAGTATTTT.

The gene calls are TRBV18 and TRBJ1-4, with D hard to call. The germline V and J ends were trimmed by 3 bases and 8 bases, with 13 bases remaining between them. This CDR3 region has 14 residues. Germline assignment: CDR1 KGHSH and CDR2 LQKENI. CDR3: CASSPRTTQEKLFF. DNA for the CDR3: TGTGCCAGCTCACCGAGAACAACTCAGGAAAAACTGTTTTTT.

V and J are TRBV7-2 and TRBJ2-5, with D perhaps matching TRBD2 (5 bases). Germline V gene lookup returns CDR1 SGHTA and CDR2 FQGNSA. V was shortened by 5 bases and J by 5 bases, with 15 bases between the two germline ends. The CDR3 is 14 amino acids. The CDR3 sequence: CASSADLSLETQYF. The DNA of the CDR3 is TGTGCCAGCAGCGCGGACTTATCATTGGAGACCCAGTACTTC.

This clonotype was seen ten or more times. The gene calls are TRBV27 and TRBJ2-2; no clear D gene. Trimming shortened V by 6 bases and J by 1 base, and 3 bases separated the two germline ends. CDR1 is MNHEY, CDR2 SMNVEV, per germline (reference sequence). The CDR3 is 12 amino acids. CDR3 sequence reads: CASSRNTGELFF. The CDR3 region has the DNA TGTGCCAGCAGCCGGAACACCGGGGAGCTGTTTTTT.

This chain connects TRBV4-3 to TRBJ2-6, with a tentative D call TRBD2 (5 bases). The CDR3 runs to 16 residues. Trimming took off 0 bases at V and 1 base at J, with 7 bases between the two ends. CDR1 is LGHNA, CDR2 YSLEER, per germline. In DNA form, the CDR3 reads TGCGCCAGCAGCCAAGATCGAGGGTCTGGGGCCAACGTCCTGACTTTC. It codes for CASSQDRGSGANVLTF.

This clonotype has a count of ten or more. This CDR3 reads CASSFRGAGGPGELFF. The CDR3 nucleotides read TGTGCCAGCAGCTTTCGTGGCGCGGGGGGGCCCGGGGAGCTGTTTTTT. The chain employs TRBV11-3 and TRBJ2-2; 9 nucleotides line up with TRBD2. After removal of 3 bases from V and 6 bases from J, the junction contained 8 bases not matched to a gene. The CDR3 is 16 residues long. The germline gives CDR1 SGHNT, CDR2 YENEEA.

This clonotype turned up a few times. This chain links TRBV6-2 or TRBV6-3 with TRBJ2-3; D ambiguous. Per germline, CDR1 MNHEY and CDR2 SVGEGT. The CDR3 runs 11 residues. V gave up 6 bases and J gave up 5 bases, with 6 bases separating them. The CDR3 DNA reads TGTGCCAGCAGGAAACAAGATACGCAGTATTTT. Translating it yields CASRKQDTQYF.

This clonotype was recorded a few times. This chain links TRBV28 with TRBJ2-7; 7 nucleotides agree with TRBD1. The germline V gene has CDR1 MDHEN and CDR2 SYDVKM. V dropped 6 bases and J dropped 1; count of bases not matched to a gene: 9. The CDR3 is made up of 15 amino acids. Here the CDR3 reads CASRLGDRRSYEQYV. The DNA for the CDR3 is TGTGCCAGCAGACTCGGGGACAGAAGATCCTACGAGCAGTACGTC.

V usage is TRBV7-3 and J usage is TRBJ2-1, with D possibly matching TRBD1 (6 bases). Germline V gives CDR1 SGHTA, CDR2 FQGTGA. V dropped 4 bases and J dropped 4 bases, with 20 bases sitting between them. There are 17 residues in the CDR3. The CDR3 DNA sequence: TGTGCCAGCAGCTCCCTGTCCGGGACGGGGACATACAATGAGCAGTTCTTC. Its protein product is CASSSLSGTGTYNEQFF.

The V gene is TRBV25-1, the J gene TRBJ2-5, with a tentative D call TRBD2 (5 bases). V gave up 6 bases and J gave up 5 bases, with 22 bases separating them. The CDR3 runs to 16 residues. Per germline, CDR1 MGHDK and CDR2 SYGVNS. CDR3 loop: CASREGVSRVGETQYF. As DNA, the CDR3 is TGTGCCAGCAGGGAAGGAGTCTCGAGGGTAGGGGAGACCCAGTACTTC.

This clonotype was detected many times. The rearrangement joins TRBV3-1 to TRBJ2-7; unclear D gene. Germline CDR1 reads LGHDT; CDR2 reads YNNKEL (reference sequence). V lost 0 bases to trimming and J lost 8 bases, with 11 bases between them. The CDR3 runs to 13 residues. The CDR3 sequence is CASSQDLSGQQYV. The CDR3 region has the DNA TGTGCCAGCAGCCAAGATTTGTCCGGACAGCAGTACGTC.

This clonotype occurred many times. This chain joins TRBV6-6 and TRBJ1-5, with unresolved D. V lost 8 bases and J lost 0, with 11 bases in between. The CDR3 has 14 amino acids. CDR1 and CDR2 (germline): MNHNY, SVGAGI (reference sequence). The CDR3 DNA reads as TGTGCCAGCCGAGGTACATATAGCAATCAGCCCCAGCATTTT. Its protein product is CASRGTYSNQPQHF.

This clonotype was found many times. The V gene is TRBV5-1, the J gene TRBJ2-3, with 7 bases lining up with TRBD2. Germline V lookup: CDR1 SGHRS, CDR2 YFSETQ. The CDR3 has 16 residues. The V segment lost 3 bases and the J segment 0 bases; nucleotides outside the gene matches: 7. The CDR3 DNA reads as TGCGCCAGCAGCTCCTTGACGCGGGGGAGCACAGATACGCAGTATTTT. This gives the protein CASSSLTRGSTDTQYF.

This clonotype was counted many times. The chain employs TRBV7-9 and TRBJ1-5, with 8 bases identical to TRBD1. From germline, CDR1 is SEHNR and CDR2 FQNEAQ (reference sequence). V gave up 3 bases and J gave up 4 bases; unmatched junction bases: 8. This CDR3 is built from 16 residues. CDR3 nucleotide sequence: TGTGCCAGCAGCTTCAGTATCGGACAGGGTAATCAGCCCCAGCATTTT. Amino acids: CASSFSIGQGNQPQHF.

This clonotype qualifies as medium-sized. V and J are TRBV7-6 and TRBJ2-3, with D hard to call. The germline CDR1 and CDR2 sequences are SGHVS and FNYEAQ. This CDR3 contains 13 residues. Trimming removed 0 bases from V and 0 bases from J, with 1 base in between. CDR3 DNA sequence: TGTGCCAGCAGCTTAGCTAGCACAGATACGCAGTATTTT. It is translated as CASSLASTDTQYF.

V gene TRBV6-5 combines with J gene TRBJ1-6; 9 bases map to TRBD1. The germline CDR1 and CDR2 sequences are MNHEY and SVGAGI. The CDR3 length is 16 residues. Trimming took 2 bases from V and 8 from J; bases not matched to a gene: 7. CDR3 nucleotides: TGTGCCAGCAGTTACGGGACAGGGAGGTTGGATTCACCCCTCCACTTT. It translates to CASSYGTGRLDSPLHF.

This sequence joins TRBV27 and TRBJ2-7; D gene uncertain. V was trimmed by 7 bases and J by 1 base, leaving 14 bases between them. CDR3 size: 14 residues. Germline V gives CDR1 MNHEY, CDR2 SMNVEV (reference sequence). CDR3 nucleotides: TGTGCCAGCATGGGTGGGAAGAATTCCTACGAGCAGTACTTC. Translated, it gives CASMGGKNSYEQYF.

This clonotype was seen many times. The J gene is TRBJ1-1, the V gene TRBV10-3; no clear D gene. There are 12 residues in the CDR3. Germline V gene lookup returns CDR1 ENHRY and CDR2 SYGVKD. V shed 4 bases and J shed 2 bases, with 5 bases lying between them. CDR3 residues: CAISGINTEAFF. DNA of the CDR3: TGTGCCATCAGTGGGATAAACACTGAAGCTTTCTTT.

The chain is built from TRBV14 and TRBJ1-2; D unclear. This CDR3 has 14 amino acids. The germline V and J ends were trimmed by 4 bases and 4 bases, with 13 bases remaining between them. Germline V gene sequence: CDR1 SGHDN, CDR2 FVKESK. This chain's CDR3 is CASSPPGIAYGYTF. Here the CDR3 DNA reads TGTGCCAGCAGCCCGCCGGGCATAGCCTATGGCTACACCTTC.

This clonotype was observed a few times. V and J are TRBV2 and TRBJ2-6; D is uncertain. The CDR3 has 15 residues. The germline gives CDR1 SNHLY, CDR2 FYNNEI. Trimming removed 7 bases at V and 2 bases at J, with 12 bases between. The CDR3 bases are TGTGCCAGCAAATTCGGGTCCCCTGGGGCCAACGTCCTGACTTTC. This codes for CASKFGSPGANVLTF.

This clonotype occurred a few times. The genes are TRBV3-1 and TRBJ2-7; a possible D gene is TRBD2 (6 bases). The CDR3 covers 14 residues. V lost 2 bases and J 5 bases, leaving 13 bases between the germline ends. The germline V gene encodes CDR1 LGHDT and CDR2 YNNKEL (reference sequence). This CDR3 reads CASSQSLAIDEQYF. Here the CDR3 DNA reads TGTGCCAGCAGCCAAAGCCTAGCGATAGACGAGCAGTACTTC.

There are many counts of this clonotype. CDR3 nucleotides: TGTGCCAGTTTGGGGAGGCCCGGACAGGGGTACAATGAGCAGTTCTTC. It specifies CASLGRPGQGYNEQFF. This rearrangement joins TRBV7-9 to TRBJ2-1; 9 positions agree with TRBD1. The CDR3 sequence is 16 residues long. Germline values: CDR1 SEHNR, CDR2 FQNEAQ (reference sequence). V trimming: 9 bases; J trimming: 4 bases; junction bases outside the gene matches: 13.

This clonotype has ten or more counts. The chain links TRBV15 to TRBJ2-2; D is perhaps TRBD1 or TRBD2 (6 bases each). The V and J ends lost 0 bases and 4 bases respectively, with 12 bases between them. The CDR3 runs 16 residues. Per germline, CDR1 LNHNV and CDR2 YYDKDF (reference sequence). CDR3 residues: CATSRDRGQGTGELFF. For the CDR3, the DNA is TGTGCCACCAGCAGAGATCGGGGGCAGGGCACCGGGGAGCTGTTTTTT.

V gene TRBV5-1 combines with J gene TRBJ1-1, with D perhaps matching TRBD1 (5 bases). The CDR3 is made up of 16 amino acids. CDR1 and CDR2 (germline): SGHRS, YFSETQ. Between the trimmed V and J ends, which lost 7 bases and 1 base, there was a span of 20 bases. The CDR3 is CASGESWQGRNTEAFF. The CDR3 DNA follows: TGCGCCAGCGGAGAATCATGGCAGGGAAGGAACACTGAAGCTTTCTTT.

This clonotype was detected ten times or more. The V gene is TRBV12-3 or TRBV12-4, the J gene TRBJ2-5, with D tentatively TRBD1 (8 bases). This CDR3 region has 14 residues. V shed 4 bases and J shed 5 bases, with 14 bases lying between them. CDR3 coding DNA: TGTGCCAGCAGTTCACAGGGGGGGCTGGAGACCCAGTACTTC. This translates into CASSSQGGLETQYF.

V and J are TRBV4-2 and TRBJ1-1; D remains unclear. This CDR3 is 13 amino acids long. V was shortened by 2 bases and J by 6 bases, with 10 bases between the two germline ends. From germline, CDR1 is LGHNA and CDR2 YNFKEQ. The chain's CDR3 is CASSQRGGAEAFF. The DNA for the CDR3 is TGTGCCAGCAGCCAAAGAGGCGGTGCTGAAGCTTTCTTT.

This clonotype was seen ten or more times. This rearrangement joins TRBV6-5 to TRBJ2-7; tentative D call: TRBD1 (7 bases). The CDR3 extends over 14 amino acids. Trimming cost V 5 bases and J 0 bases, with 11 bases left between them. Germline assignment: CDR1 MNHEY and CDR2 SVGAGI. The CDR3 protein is CASSAGQNSYEQYF. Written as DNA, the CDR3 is TGTGCCAGCAGTGCGGGACAGAACTCCTACGAGCAGTACTTC.